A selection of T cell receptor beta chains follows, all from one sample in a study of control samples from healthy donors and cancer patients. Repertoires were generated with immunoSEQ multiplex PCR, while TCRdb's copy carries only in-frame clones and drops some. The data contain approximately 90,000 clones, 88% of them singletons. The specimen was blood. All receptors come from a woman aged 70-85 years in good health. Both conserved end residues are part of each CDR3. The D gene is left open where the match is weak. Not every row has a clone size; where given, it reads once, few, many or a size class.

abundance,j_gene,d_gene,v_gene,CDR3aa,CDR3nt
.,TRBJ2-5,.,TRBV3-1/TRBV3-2,CASSPAGPPETQYF,TGTGCCAGCAGCCCAGCCGGGCCCCCCGAGACCCAGTACTTC
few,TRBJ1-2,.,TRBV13,CASTTRQVHGYTF,TGTGCCAGCACCACGAGACAGGTACATGGCTACACCTTC
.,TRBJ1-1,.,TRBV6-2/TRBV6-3,CASSYAGTEAFF,TGTGCCAGCAGTTACGCTGGGACTGAAGCTTTCTTT
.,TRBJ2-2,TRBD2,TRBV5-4,CASSLRLAGGLDRELFF,TGTGCCAGCAGCTTGCGACTAGCGGGGGGATTGGACCGGGAGCTGTTTTTT
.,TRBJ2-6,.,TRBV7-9,CASSLPGIGANVLTF,TGTGCCAGCAGCTTACCGGGGATTGGGGCCAACGTCCTGACTTTC
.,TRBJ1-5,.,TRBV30,CAWSTSDSNQPQHF,TGTGCCTGGAGTACTTCAGATAGCAATCAGCCCCAGCATTTT
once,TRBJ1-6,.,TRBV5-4,CASSEQWGSSSYNSPLHF,TGTGCCAGCAGCGAGCAATGGGGCTCCAGCTCCTATAATTCACCCCTCCACTTT
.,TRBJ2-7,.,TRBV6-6,CASSYTTGGEQYF,TGTGCCAGCAGTTACACGACCGGGGGCGAGCAGTACTTC
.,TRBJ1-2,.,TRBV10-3,CAISVQDYGYTF,TGTGCCATCAGTGTTCAGGACTATGGCTACACCTTC
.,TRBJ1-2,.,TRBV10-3,CAITPRTDIDGYTF,TGTGCCATCACCCCCAGGACAGACATAGATGGCTACACCTTC
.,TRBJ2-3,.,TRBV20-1,CSALRSRAQYF,TGCAGTGCCTTGAGATCCAGGGCGCAGTATTTT
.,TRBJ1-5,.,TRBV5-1,CASSLEGQGGQPQHF,TGCGCCAGCAGCTTGGAAGGGCAGGGAGGTCAGCCCCAGCATTTT
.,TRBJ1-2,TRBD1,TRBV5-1,CASSETGVYGYTF,TGCGCCAGCAGCGAGACAGGGGTTTATGGCTACACCTTC
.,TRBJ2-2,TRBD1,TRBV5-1,CASSLEDRPNTGELFF,TGCGCCAGCAGCTTGGAGGACAGGCCAAACACCGGGGAGCTGTTTTTT
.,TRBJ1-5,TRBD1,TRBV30,CAWSTGVNQPQHF,TGTGCCTGGAGTACAGGGGTAAATCAGCCCCAGCATTTT
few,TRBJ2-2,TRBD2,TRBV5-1,CASSLKRLAGGRGTGELFF,TGCGCCAGCAGCTTGAAGCGACTAGCGGGGGGGCGCGGCACCGGGGAGCTGTTTTTT
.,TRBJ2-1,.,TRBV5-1,CASCEGHASYNEQFF,TGCGCCAGCTGCGAGGGTCACGCTTCCTACAATGAGCAGTTCTTC
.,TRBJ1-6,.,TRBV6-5,CASSYAGNSPLHF,TGTGCCAGCAGTTATGCAGGGAATTCACCCCTCCACTTT
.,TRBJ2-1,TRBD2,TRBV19,CASSEPRAGTSGSSEQFF,TGTGCCAGTAGCGAACCGAGGGCCGGGACTAGCGGGAGTAGTGAGCAGTTCTTC
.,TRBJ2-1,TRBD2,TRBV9,CASSPQTSISYEQFF,TGTGCCAGCAGCCCTCAGACTAGCATCAGCTATGAGCAGTTCTTC
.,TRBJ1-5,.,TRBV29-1,CSVVGSGDQPQHF,TGCAGCGTTGTGGGATCTGGAGATCAGCCCCAGCATTTT
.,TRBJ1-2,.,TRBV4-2,CASSPSPREMVYGYTF,TGTGCCAGCAGCCCATCTCCCAGGGAAATGGTCTATGGCTACACCTTC
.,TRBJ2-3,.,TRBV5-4,CASSLQRSTDTQYF,TGTGCCAGCAGCTTGCAACGGAGCACAGATACGCAGTATTTT
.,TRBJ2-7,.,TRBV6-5,CATSIRDGRSDEQYF,TGTGCCACCTCCATCCGGGACGGTCGAAGTGACGAGCAGTACTTC
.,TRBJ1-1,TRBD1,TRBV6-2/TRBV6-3,CASSYSRQGTNTEAFF,TGTGCCAGCAGTTACTCCCGACAGGGGACGAACACTGAAGCTTTCTTT
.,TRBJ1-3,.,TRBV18,CASCTGLEDGNTIYF,TGTGCCAGCTGTACAGGGCTGGAGGATGGAAACACCATATATTTT
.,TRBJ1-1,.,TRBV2,CASSEALTISTEAFF,TGTGCCAGCAGTGAAGCCCTCACTATAAGCACTGAAGCTTTCTTT
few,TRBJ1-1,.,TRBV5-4,CASSLIDTSSEAFF,TGTGCCAGCAGCTTAATAGATACGAGTTCTGAAGCTTTCTTT
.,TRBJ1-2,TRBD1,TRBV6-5,CASSYGTGTYGYTF,TGTGCCAGCAGTTACGGGACAGGGACCTATGGCTACACCTTC
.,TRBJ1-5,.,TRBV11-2,CASSPTRNQPQHF,TGTGCCAGCAGCCCGACTCGCAATCAGCCCCAGCATTTT
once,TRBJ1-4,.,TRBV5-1,CASSLWAGANEKLFF,TGCGCCAGCAGCTTGTGGGCAGGAGCGAATGAAAAACTGTTTTTT
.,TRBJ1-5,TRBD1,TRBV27,CASSPGTGLYQPQHF,TGTGCCAGCAGCCCCGGGACAGGGTTGTATCAGCCCCAGCATTTT
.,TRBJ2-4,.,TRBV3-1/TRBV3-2,CASSQVWDHDLNSQENIQYF,TGTGCCAGCAGCCAAGTTTGGGACCACGACCTGAATAGCCAGGAAAACATTCAGTACTTC
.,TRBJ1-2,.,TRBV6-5,CAIRDYGYTF,TGTGCCATTAGGGACTATGGCTACACCTTC
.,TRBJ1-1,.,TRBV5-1,CASSLEPNTEAFF,TGCGCCAGCAGCTTGGAACCGAACACTGAAGCTTTCTTT
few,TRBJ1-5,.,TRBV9,CASSVVDSSNQPQHF,TGTGCCAGCAGCGTAGTGGACAGTAGCAATCAGCCCCAGCATTTT
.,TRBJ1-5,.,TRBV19,CASGRQSDQPQHF,TGTGCCAGTGGGAGACAGTCTGATCAGCCCCAGCATTTT